Below, 25 T cell receptor beta chains from the same sample are listed, as sequenced in a study of Ad26.COV2.S vaccination and SARS-CoV-2 variants (dated by TCRdb to 2020 to 2022). Receptor libraries were prepared by the immunoSEQ multiplex PCR assay. TCRdb obtained this table from immuneACCESS and retained in-frame rearrangements with V and J assigned. These tables miss some clones; where compared with another copy, unresolved V genes account for less than half of the shortfall, and the remainder is unexplained. The sample data list some 240,000 clones, and roughly 89% of these were observed just once. The ten biggest clones cover 2.5% to 3.5% of the sample. Taken with the paper, the label for treatment or condition translates to: about 20 received Ad26.COV2.S at low or high dose, single or two shots; 5 received placebo; per-sample allocation not given. For vaccine and placebo recipients, repertoires were sequenced using samples collected on day 63 after the first injection.

The sample consisted of peripheral blood, taken in a trial of Ad26.COV2.S vaccine versus placebo. These receptors all stem from a person between 18 and 60 years old who received the Ad26.COV2.S COVID-19 vaccine or a placebo.

The V and J genes are TRBV4-2 and TRBJ2-5; D gene ambiguous. The CDR3 totals 13 residues. Germline loops: CDR1 LGHNA, CDR2 YNFKEQ. The germline V and J ends were trimmed by 0 bases and 5 bases, with 7 bases remaining between them. CDR3 residues: CASSQDRRETQYF. The CDR3 nucleotides read TGTGCCAGCAGCCAAGATCGTAGGGAGACCCAGTACTTC.

The V and J genes are TRBV3-1 (or the pseudogene TRBV3-2) and TRBJ2-7, with D hard to call. The CDR3 length is 15 residues. With 0 bases removed from V and 2 bases from J, the gap between germline ends came to 11 bases. CDR1 and CDR2 from the germline V gene are LGHDT and YNNKEL (reference sequence). The chain's CDR3 is CASSQERQTPYEQYV. For the CDR3, the DNA is TGTGCCAGCAGCCAAGAGCGACAAACACCCTACGAGCAGTACGTC.

V gene TRBV30 combines with J gene TRBJ1-2; no firm D call. Germline assignment: CDR1 GTSNPN and CDR2 SVGIG (reference sequence). Trimming removed 3 bases at V and 4 bases at J, with 9 bases between. CDR3 length equals 12 residues. CDR3 sequence reads: CAWRIHGYGYTF. DNA for the CDR3: TGTGCCTGGAGGATACACGGCTATGGCTACACCTTC. Variable domain in full (rest from reference TRBV30 and TRBJ1-2): SQTIHQWPATLVQPVGSPLSLECTVEGTSNPNLYWYRQAAGRGLQLLFYSVGIGQISSEVPQNLSASRPQDRQFILSSKKLLLSDSGFYLCAWRIHGYGYTFGSGTRLTVV.

J is TRBJ2-1 and V is TRBV19, with TRBD1 matching 9 bases. The CDR3 sequence is 14 residues long. CDR1 is LNHDA, CDR2 SQIVND, per germline (reference sequence). V gave up 5 bases and J gave up 5 bases; unmatched junction bases: 4. CDR3 coding DNA: TGTGCCAGTAGTCGGGACAGGGTGAACAATGAGCAGTTCTTC. This sequence encodes CASSRDRVNNEQFF.

The chain couples TRBV6-6 to TRBJ2-1, with a possible D match to TRBD1 (6 bases). The germline V gene encodes CDR1 MNHNY and CDR2 SVGAGI (reference sequence). The CDR3 is 15 residues long. Trimming removed 0 bases from V and 5 bases from J, with 11 bases in between. DNA of the CDR3: TGTGCCAGCAGTTACTCTTTGGGGGCAAACAATGAGCAGTTCTTC. Translating it yields CASSYSLGANNEQFF.

V usage is TRBV6-6 and J usage is TRBJ1-1; D possibly corresponds to TRBD1 (5 bases). Looked up from germline, CDR1 is MNHNY and CDR2 is SVGAGI (reference sequence). This CDR3 is built from 15 residues. V lost 6 bases to trimming and J lost 0 bases, with 14 bases between them. CDR3 amino acids: CASSREGRMNTEAFF. The DNA of the CDR3 is TGTGCCAGCAGCAGGGAGGGGAGGATGAACACTGAAGCTTTCTTT.

This chain uses TRBV11-2 with TRBJ2-7, with D perhaps matching TRBD2 (5 bases). Germline V gene sequence: CDR1 SGHAT, CDR2 FQNNGV. V was trimmed by 3 bases and J by 3 bases, leaving 9 bases between them. CDR3 length: 13 residues. CDR3 nucleotide sequence: TGTGCCAGCAGCTTTCAAAGCGGCTACGAGCAGTACGTC. Its translation: CASSFQSGYEQYV.

This sequence joins TRBV6-5 and TRBJ2-2; unclear D gene. The germline CDR1 and CDR2 sequences are MNHEY and SVGAGI. Trimming pared 4 bases from V and 8 bases from J, leaving 17 bases between. The CDR3 runs 15 residues. The CDR3 protein is CASSSSRASAGELFF. DNA of the CDR3: TGTGCCAGCAGTTCATCCCGGGCTTCAGCTGGGGAGCTGTTTTTT.

The V call is TRBV19, the J call TRBJ1-1; D not certain. Germline CDR1 and CDR2: LNHDA and SQIVND (reference sequence). Trimming stripped 5 bases from V and 1 base from J, with 11 bases between. This CDR3 spans 14 amino acids. CDR3 sequence reads: CASSGAFRNTEAFF. The CDR3 region has the DNA TGTGCCAGTAGTGGAGCGTTTAGGAACACTGAAGCTTTCTTT.

CDR3 in DNA: TGTGCCAGCGTCCGGACTAGCGGGAGGGGTGAGCAGTTCTTC. This gives the protein CASVRTSGRGEQFF. The chain is built from TRBV6-6 and TRBJ2-1; 15 nucleotides align to TRBD2. This CDR3 is built from 14 residues. Germline CDR1 reads MNHNY; CDR2 reads SVGAGI (reference sequence). After removal of 8 bases from V and 9 bases from J, the junction contained 5 bases not matched to a gene.

V gene TRBV6-2 or TRBV6-3 combines with J gene TRBJ2-7, with 10 bases that match TRBD1. V gave up 4 bases and J gave up 2 bases; unmatched junction bases: 17. The V gene's germline CDR1 is MNHEY and CDR2 SVGEGT. This CDR3 comprises 19 residues. The CDR3 protein is CASSSPGQGRTISPYEQYV. The CDR3 DNA sequence: TGTGCCAGCAGTTCACCGGGACAGGGGAGGACTATCTCTCCCTACGAGCAGTACGTC.

This chain links TRBV7-9 with TRBJ2-2; D not certain. Per the germline V gene, CDR1 is SEHNR and CDR2 is FQNEAQ (reference sequence). V was shortened by 6 bases and J by 6 bases, with 5 bases between the two germline ends. The CDR3 spans 11 residues. As DNA, the CDR3 is TGTGCCAGCAGAGGAGCCGGGGAGCTGTTTTTT. It codes for CASRGAGELFF.

CDR3 sequence: CASSLGLAGATDTQYF. The CDR3 bases are TGCGCCAGCAGCTTGGGGCTAGCGGGGGCAACAGATACGCAGTATTTT. This chain uses TRBV5-1 with TRBJ2-3; TRBD2 matches 10 bases. V lost 0 bases to trimming and J lost 3 bases; unmatched junction nucleotides: 4. The germline V gene has CDR1 SGHRS and CDR2 YFSETQ. This CDR3 has 16 residues.

This clone has more than one count but fewer than ten. This rearrangement joins TRBV19 to TRBJ2-3, with 12 bases aligning to TRBD1. This CDR3 has 17 amino acids. The germline V gene has CDR1 LNHDA and CDR2 SQIVND (reference sequence). V was clipped by 0 bases and J by 4 bases; unmatched bases: 5. The CDR3 is CASSIDPGTGGPDTQYF. The CDR3 bases are TGTGCCAGTAGTATAGACCCCGGGACAGGGGGCCCAGATACGCAGTATTTT.

This rearrangement joins TRBV11-3 to TRBJ2-3; TRBD2 agrees at 12 bases. From germline, CDR1 is SGHNT and CDR2 YENEEA. This CDR3 comprises 20 residues. With 4 bases clipped from V and 3 bases from J, the junction kept 17 bases outside the gene matches. CDR3 sequence: CASSSYVGSNLAGGTDTQYF. CDR3 in DNA: TGTGCCAGCAGCTCATATGTGGGGAGTAATCTAGCGGGAGGGACAGATACGCAGTATTTT.

The gene calls are TRBV9 and TRBJ1-3, with D perhaps TRBD1 (5 bases). Germline V gene lookup returns CDR1 SGDLS and CDR2 YYNGEE. This CDR3 region has 15 residues. V lost 4 bases to trimming and J lost 4 bases, with 15 bases between them. In DNA, the CDR3 is TGTGCCAGCAGCCCCCACCCGGGGGAGGGAAACACCATATATTTT. Amino acids: CASSPHPGEGNTIYF.

The chain uses TRBV6-4 and TRBJ2-1; 7 bases are a match to TRBD2. CDR1 is MRHNA, CDR2 SNTAGT, per germline. CDR3 length: 15 amino acids. V shed 6 bases, J shed 5 bases, and the junction held 10 bases outside the gene matches. In nucleotides, the CDR3 is TGTGCCAGCAGCCGAAGCGGGGAGGGGCACAATGAGCAGTTCTTC. This sequence encodes CASSRSGEGHNEQFF.

V gene TRBV4-3 combines with J gene TRBJ1-1; unclear D gene. Germline CDR1 LGHNA, CDR2 YSLEER. The CDR3 runs 14 residues. Trimming took off 0 bases at V and 5 bases at J, with 10 bases between the two ends. The CDR3 coding sequence is TGCGCCAGCAGCCAAGATGCGGATTGGACTGAAGCTTTCTTT. It yields the protein CASSQDADWTEAFF.

The chain joins TRBV7-3 to TRBJ2-2, with no clear D. Per germline, CDR1 SGHTA and CDR2 FQGTGA. The ends were cut back, 2 bases at V and 1 base at J, with 5 bases in the middle. The CDR3 has 14 amino acids. The CDR3 DNA reads TGTGCCAGCAGCTTATGGGGGAACACCGGGGAGCTGTTTTTT. Protein: CASSLWGNTGELFF.

V gene TRBV6-2 or TRBV6-3 combines with J gene TRBJ1-1; 9 bases are a match to TRBD1. The CDR3 totals 16 residues. Germline CDR1 reads MNHEY; CDR2 reads SVGEGT. Trimming removed 2 bases from V and 4 bases from J; junction bases left unmatched: 8. CDR3 in amino acids: CASSYPQGALSTEAFF. DNA for the CDR3: TGTGCCAGCAGTTACCCACAGGGGGCTTTGAGCACTGAAGCTTTCTTT.

The V gene is TRBV5-6, the J gene TRBJ2-7; D not certain. CDR3 length equals 13 residues. The germline V and J ends were trimmed by 0 bases and 5 bases, with 9 bases remaining between them. Per germline, CDR1 SGHDT and CDR2 YYEEEE. CDR3 residues: CASSLDRFNEQYV. DNA of the CDR3: TGTGCCAGCAGCTTGGATAGGTTCAACGAGCAGTACGTC.

The V and J genes are TRBV5-5 and TRBJ1-2, with 7 nucleotides matching TRBD1. Per the germline V gene, CDR1 is SGHKS and CDR2 is YYEKEE (reference sequence). V shed 3 bases, J shed 0 bases, and the junction held 5 bases outside the gene matches. The CDR3 extends over 15 amino acids. CDR3 sequence reads: CASSSDRVPNYGYTF. CDR3 DNA: TGTGCCAGCAGCTCCGACAGGGTACCTAACTATGGCTACACCTTC.

The rearrangement uses TRBV28 and TRBJ2-3; possible D gene TRBD1, 5 bases. Trimming shortened V by 3 bases and J by 2 bases, and 9 bases separated the two germline ends. Germline V CDR1 and CDR2: MDHEN, SYDVKM. This CDR3 has 14 residues. The CDR3 here is CASSLGQPTDTQYF. The CDR3 nucleotides are TGTGCCAGCAGTTTGGGGCAGCCCACAGATACGCAGTATTTT.

In nucleotides, the CDR3 is TGTGCCAGCAGCCGCTGCGGGGGCATGATCAAGCAGTACGTC. Protein product: CASSRCGGMIKQYV. This rearrangement joins TRBV3-1 (or the pseudogene TRBV3-2) to TRBJ2-7; a possible D gene is TRBD2 (7 bases). The CDR3 runs 14 residues. Trimming cost V 4 bases and J 8 bases, with 18 bases left between them. Per the germline V gene, CDR1 is LGHDT and CDR2 is YNNKEL (reference sequence).

The chain links TRBV11-3 to TRBJ2-3; D could derive from TRBD1 or TRBD2 (5 bases each). This CDR3 has 13 residues. V lost 5 bases to trimming and J lost 6 bases, with 12 bases between them. Looked up from germline, CDR1 is SGHNT and CDR2 is YENEEA. The CDR3 coding sequence is TGTGCCAGCAGCAACGGGGCGTCGGATACGCAGTATTTT. Amino acid sequence: CASSNGASDTQYF.